A selection of T cell receptor beta chains follows, all from one sample in a study of T cell repertoires in cytomegalovirus infection. A single record per CDR3 protein comes from TCRdb applying MiXCR to the reads. Here the sample spans about a million distinct CDR3 sequences, 25% to 40% being singletons. These receptors' antigens are unknown. The specimen comprised cultured CD8+ T cells from PBMCs, sampled from culture after CMV antigen stimulation. The source of these receptors is a human donor in good health (CMV status not recorded). Some clones in this sample may be carry-over from other donors' samples. The CDR3 runs from the conserved cysteine through the conserved F or W.

v_call	j_call	cdr3_aa
TRBV7-2	TRBJ1-1	CASSEDLNTEAFF
TRBV7-9	TRBJ2-3	CASSKGTSGDTQYF
TRBV7-9	TRBJ2-1	CASSLPRGSNEQFF
TRBV24-1	TRBJ2-2	CATSDADRGEGTGELFF
TRBV27	TRBJ1-5	CASSPGTGPVRPQHF
TRBV20-1	TRBJ2-4	CSAKHTRDRNIQYF
TRBV27	TRBJ1-2	CASRHLRGDGYTF
TRBV27	TRBJ2-2	CASSVQGSTGELFF
TRBV4-3	TRBJ1-3	CASSQDLTGNTIYF
TRBV25-1	TRBJ1-2	CASSEAGSAYGYTF
TRBV28	TRBJ1-1	CASSLGGTWSTEAFF
TRBV20-1	TRBJ1-5	CSARDINTSNQPQHF
TRBV7-6	TRBJ2-1	CTSSREDGVGFDEQFF
TRBV6-1	TRBJ2-3	CASATGGLGTDTQYF
TRBV5-4	TRBJ2-1	CASSPGENNEQFF
TRBV9	TRBJ2-2	CASSEARVYKANTGELFF
TRBV5-4	TRBJ2-3	CASSPGQGWGTDTQYF
TRBV6-5	TRBJ2-2	CASSYRPGLAVVGELFF
TRBV4-1	TRBJ1-4	CASSYRQGNEKLFF
TRBV10-3	TRBJ2-7	CAISDSGLRRPFEQYF